These T cell receptor beta chains were read from a single sample in a study of response to subunit inactivated influenza vaccine. TCRdb processed the RT-PCR reads anew with MiXCR; each CDR3 protein has one entry. The data show hundreds of thousands of distinct CDR3 sequences, around a sixth seen once. The sample in question was PBMCs from blood, obtained more than 4 days after vaccination. Every receptor here comes from a man between 50 and 59 years old who received an inactivated influenza vaccine. The CDR3 runs from the conserved cysteine through the conserved F or W. The D gene is left open where the match is weak. Expanded clones are given a class, and other clones once, few, many or no size at all.

d_call clone_size j_call v_call cdr3_nt cdr3_aa
. many TRBJ2-3 TRBV12-3/TRBV12-4 TGTGCCAGCAGTTTAATGGGTCCTAGCACAGATACGCAGTATTTT CASSLMGPSTDTQYF
TRBD2 . TRBJ2-1 TRBV20-1 TGCAGTGCTAGAGACGGACTAGCGGGAGGTTGGGCGGATGAGCAGTTCTTC CSARDGLAGGWADEQFF
TRBD1 . TRBJ1-1 TRBV4-1 TGCGCCAGCAGCCGACAGGGACAGGGAACTGAAGCTTTCTTT CASSRQGQGTEAFF
. few TRBJ1-1 TRBV4-3 TGCGCCAGCAGCCAAGATTCGGGTCTAATGAACACTGAAGCTTTCTTT CASSQDSGLMNTEAFF
. few TRBJ2-2 TRBV4-1 TGCGCCAGCAGCCAAGATATGGGGCACCCCGCGAACACCGGGGAGCTGTTTTTT CASSQDMGHPANTGELFF
. many TRBJ1-2 TRBV12-3/TRBV12-4 TGTGCCAGCAGTTTCGGGGGGCTGGGCTATGGCTACACCTTC CASSFGGLGYGYTF
TRBD2 . TRBJ2-3 TRBV6-1 TGTGCCAGCAGGACTAGCCCACACACAGATACGCAGTATTTT CASRTSPHTDTQYF
TRBD2 few TRBJ2-1 TRBV6-2/TRBV6-3 TGTGCCAGCAGTTACTTAGCGGGGGAGAGCTCCTACAATGAGCAGTTCTTC CASSYLAGESSYNEQFF
. . TRBJ2-1 TRBV24-1 TGTGCCACCAGTGATTTCGACAGGAGCTCCTACAATGAGCAGTTCTTC CATSDFDRSSYNEQFF
. once TRBJ2-6 TRBV6-2/TRBV6-3 TGTGCCAGCAGACGCTTCAGGGAAGGAAGTTTTGGGGCCAACGTCCTGACTTTC CASRRFREGSFGANVLTF
TRBD2 . TRBJ2-1 TRBV6-5 TGTGCCAGCAGTTTGACTAGCGAGACCTACAATGAGCAGTTCTTC CASSLTSETYNEQFF
. . TRBJ2-1 TRBV20-1 TGCAGTGCAAGAGGGGTTATCGGTACCTACAATGAGCAGTTCTTC CSARGVIGTYNEQFF
. few TRBJ1-2 TRBV6-1 TGTGCCACCCAGCGAACAGATTCAAACTATGGCTACACCTTC CATQRTDSNYGYTF
. many TRBJ1-3 TRBV29-1 TGCGGTACGGGAGCTGGAAACACCATATATTTT CGTGAGNTIYF
TRBD2 . TRBJ2-1 TRBV5-1 TGCGCCAGCAGGACCGGGACTAGCGTTAGTTATGAGCAGTTCTTC CASRTGTSVSYEQFF
TRBD2 . TRBJ2-7 TRBV20-1 TGCAGTGCTAGAGATCTATCTAGCGGGAGCTCCTACGAGCAGTACTTC CSARDLSSGSSYEQYF
TRBD2 . TRBJ2-2 TRBV4-3 TGCGCCAGCAGCCAGAGGATCCGGGACTACTCGAACACCGGGGAGCTGTTTTTT CASSQRIRDYSNTGELFF
. many TRBJ1-1 TRBV12-3/TRBV12-4 TGTGCCAGCAGTTTACGGGCTACCTTGAACACTGAAGCTTTCTTT CASSLRATLNTEAFF
. few TRBJ2-7 TRBV27 TGTGCCAGCAGCCAAACGGGACTCTTTTCCTACGAGCAGTACTTC CASSQTGLFSYEQYF
. . TRBJ2-3 TRBV10-3 TGTGCCATCAGTGACGGGGACGCTAGCACAGATACGCAGTATTTT CAISDGDASTDTQYF
TRBD1 few TRBJ2-1 TRBV15 TGTGCCACCAGCCGCGAGGACAGGGGCCATGAGCAGTTCTTC CATSREDRGHEQFF
TRBD2 many TRBJ2-7 TRBV29-1 TGCAGCGTTGGTACTAGCGGTAGCTACGAGCAGTACTTC CSVGTSGSYEQYF
TRBD2 few TRBJ2-1 TRBV20-1 TGCAGTGCCCTAGCGGGGGGGGAAAATGAGCAGTTCTTC CSALAGGENEQFF
TRBD2 few TRBJ2-7 TRBV7-2 TGTGCCAGCAGCATGACTAGCGATCTGTACGAGCAGTACTTC CASSMTSDLYEQYF
. once TRBJ2-3 TRBV12-3/TRBV12-4 TGTGCCAGCACCTATAGTAGGAGTCGCGATACGCAGTATTTT CASTYSRSRDTQYF
. many TRBJ2-7 TRBV12-3/TRBV12-4 TGTGCCAGCAGTTTAAACGGACGGTACGAGCAGTACTTC CASSLNGRYEQYF
TRBD1 . TRBJ1-3 TRBV7-6 TGTGCCAGCAGCCGAGACAGGGGATATTCTGGAAACACCATATATTTT CASSRDRGYSGNTIYF
TRBD2 few TRBJ2-7 TRBV7-2 TGTGCCAGCAGCCAGGGAACTAGCGGGGGTATCAACGAGCAGTACTTC CASSQGTSGGINEQYF
. many TRBJ2-5 TRBV6-2/TRBV6-3 TGTGCCAGCAGACCTCTAGCGCCCTTGTACCAAGAGACCCAGTACTTC CASRPLAPLYQETQYF
TRBD1 . TRBJ2-7 TRBV27 TGTGCCAGCAGTTTATTTCCCGGGACAGGGTCCTACGAGCAGTACTTC CASSLFPGTGSYEQYF
. few TRBJ1-1 TRBV15 TGTGCCACCAGCAGAGGCAGACAGAACACTGAAGCTTTCTTT CATSRGRQNTEAFF
. . TRBJ2-5 TRBV28 TGTGCCAGCAGTTTATGGGGGGATGTACAAGAGACCCAGTACTTC CASSLWGDVQETQYF